These T cell receptor beta chains were read from a single sample in a study of T cell responses to AZD1222 COVID-19 vaccine. TCRdb keeps only in-frame clones here, not all; method: immunoSEQ multiplex PCR. The sample has approximately 150,000 clones, 92% seen once. The starting material was peripheral blood, obtained 28 days after the second AZD1222 dose. All receptors derive from an adult who received the AZD1222 COVID-19 vaccine. Both conserved end residues are part of each CDR3. The D gene is left open where the match is weak. The listing skips clone size in some rows; elsewhere it reads once, few, many or a size class.

>TRBV28|TRBD1|TRBJ1-1|.
CASSLRQGLEAFF
TGTGCCAGCAGTTTGCGACAGGGTCTAGAAGCTTTCTTT
>TRBV4-3|TRBD1|TRBJ2-3|.
CASSQGNRGADTQYF
TGCGCCAGCAGCCAAGGGAACAGGGGTGCAGATACGCAGTATTTT
>TRBV4-3|.|TRBJ2-1|few
CASSQEVGEGEQFF
TGCGCCAGCAGCCAAGAGGTGGGGGAAGGTGAGCAGTTCTTC
>TRBV29-1|.|TRBJ1-5|once
CSVEASGNQPQHF
TGCAGCGTTGAAGCTTCAGGGAATCAGCCCCAGCATTTT
>TRBV12-5|.|TRBJ1-4|.
CASGGLANEKLFF
TGTGCTAGTGGGGGTTTGGCTAATGAAAAACTGTTTTTT
>TRBV29-1|TRBD1|TRBJ1-1|few
CSVPGTGSTEAFF
TGCAGCGTACCTGGGACAGGGAGCACTGAAGCTTTCTTT
>TRBV19|.|TRBJ1-4|.
CASSIDRVGGLGDEKLFF
TGTGCCAGTAGTATAGATCGAGTTGGAGGGCTCGGGGATGAAAAACTGTTTTTT
>TRBV28|TRBD1|TRBJ1-1|.
CASSGGQTNTEAFF
TGTGCCAGCAGTGGGGGACAGACGAACACTGAAGCTTTCTTT
>TRBV27|TRBD1|TRBJ1-6|.
CASSLSLDRWSSPLHF
TGTGCCAGCAGTTTATCCCTGGACAGGTGGAGTTCACCCCTCCACTTT
>TRBV20-1|TRBD2|TRBJ2-5|.
CSGSASGRVRETQYF
TGCAGTGGTAGTGCTAGCGGGAGGGTACGAGAGACCCAGTACTTC
>TRBV5-1|.|TRBJ1-1|few
CASSLPGLNTEAFF
TGCGCCAGCAGCTTGCCTGGGTTGAACACTGAAGCTTTCTTT
>TRBV28|TRBD1|TRBJ1-2|once
CASSLTGTPYGYTF
TGTGCCAGCAGTTTGACAGGGACTCCCTATGGCTACACCTTC
>TRBV11-3|.|TRBJ2-2|.
CASSLARNTGELFF
TGTGCCAGCAGCTTAGCCCGGAACACCGGGGAGCTGTTTTTT
>TRBV11-2|.|TRBJ2-7|.
CASTTVGHYEQYF
TGTGCCAGCACCACGGTCGGCCACTACGAGCAGTACTTC
>TRBV6-2/TRBV6-3|.|TRBJ2-7|.
CASSPRTVSYEQYF
TGTGCCAGCAGTCCCCGGACAGTCTCCTACGAGCAGTACTTC
>TRBV6-1|.|TRBJ1-5|.
CASSATTGLGSNQPQHF
TGTGCCAGCAGTGCCACTACAGGCCTGGGGAGCAATCAGCCCCAGCATTTT
>TRBV6-6|TRBD1|TRBJ1-1|.
CASRTHRGRSTEAFF
TGTGCCAGCAGAACCCACAGGGGGCGAAGCACTGAAGCTTTCTTT
>TRBV9|.|TRBJ2-5|.
CASSVVAGQETQYF
TGTGCCAGCAGCGTAGTGGCGGGACAAGAGACCCAGTACTTC
>TRBV18|.|TRBJ1-1|.
CASSDGRGSEAFF
TGTGCCAGCTCAGACGGGAGGGGCAGTGAAGCTTTCTTT
>TRBV3-1/TRBV3-2|.|TRBJ1-5|.
CASSHSNQPQHF
TGTGCCAGCAGCCATAGCAATCAGCCCCAGCATTTT
>TRBV29-1|TRBD1|TRBJ2-4|.
CSAGTGGAEGIQYF
TGCAGCGCCGGGACAGGGGGCGCGGAGGGCATTCAGTACTTC
>TRBV19|TRBD1|TRBJ2-3|many
CASSTGTGDADTQYF
TGTGCCAGCTCGACCGGGACAGGGGACGCAGATACGCAGTATTTT
>TRBV11-3|TRBD1|TRBJ1-5|.
CASSWGQGVWPQHF
TGTGCCAGCAGCTGGGGACAGGGAGTATGGCCCCAGCATTTT
>TRBV5-1|.|TRBJ1-5|.
CASSPGGQYGPNGNQPQHF
TGCGCCAGCAGCCCCGGGGGGCAATATGGGCCCAATGGCAATCAGCCCCAGCATTTT
>TRBV5-4|.|TRBJ2-3|.
CASSFGGTDTQYF
TGTGCCAGCAGCTTCGGGGGCACAGATACGCAGTATTTT
>TRBV19|.|TRBJ2-7|.
CASRSGDPYEQYF
TGTGCCAGTAGATCTGGGGACCCCTACGAGCAGTACTTC
>TRBV28|.|TRBJ1-2|.
CASSLDSYGYTF
TGTGCCAGCAGTCTAGATTCCTATGGCTACACCTTC
>TRBV3-1/TRBV3-2|.|TRBJ2-7|.
CASSWTYEQYF
TGTGCCAGCAGCTGGACCTACGAGCAGTACTTC
>TRBV19|.|TRBJ2-4|.
CASSIITTSPMAKNIQYF
TGTGCCAGTAGTATAATCACTACTAGTCCGATGGCCAAAAACATTCAGTACTTC
>TRBV28|.|TRBJ2-7|.
CASSAAQTYEQYF
TGTGCCAGCAGTGCGGCCCAGACTTACGAGCAGTACTTC
>TRBV18|TRBD1|TRBJ2-2|.
CASSPNRGTNTGELFF
TGTGCCAGCTCACCGAACAGGGGGACTAACACCGGGGAGCTGTTTTTT
>TRBV5-1|.|TRBJ1-2|once
CASSLGTVLDDYTF
TGCGCCAGCAGCTTGGGTACGGTACTAGATGACTACACCTTC
>TRBV4-3|TRBD1|TRBJ2-7|.
CASSHGTAGAYEQYF
TGCGCCAGCAGCCACGGGACAGCAGGGGCCTACGAGCAGTACTTC
>TRBV19|TRBD2|TRBJ2-7|.
CASSGTSGSDYEQYF
TGTGCCAGTAGTGGTACTAGCGGGAGTGACTACGAGCAGTACTTC
>TRBV6-5|.|TRBJ2-2|.
CASSTWGANTGELFF
TGTGCCAGCAGCACCTGGGGGGCGAACACCGGGGAGCTGTTTTTT
>TRBV5-8|.|TRBJ2-3|.
CASSLAQGPDTQYF
TGTGCCAGCAGCTTGGCACAGGGTCCAGATACGCAGTATTTT
>TRBV29-1|TRBD1|TRBJ2-7|.
CSVGGRDRVDRGEQYF
TGCAGCGTTGGGGGCCGGGACAGGGTCGATCGTGGCGAGCAGTACTTC
>TRBV28|TRBD1|TRBJ2-3|.
CASSPGQISTDTQYF
TGTGCCAGCAGTCCGGGACAGATTAGCACAGATACGCAGTATTTT
>TRBV19|TRBD1|TRBJ1-1|.
CASSLDRGHTEAFF
TGTGCCAGTAGTCTCGACAGGGGCCACACTGAAGCTTTCTTT
>TRBV3-1/TRBV3-2|.|TRBJ2-4|.
CASSQGGRQYF
TGTGCCAGCAGCCAAGGCGGCAGACAGTACTTC
>TRBV18|.|TRBJ1-5|.
CASSPRDGVNQPQHF
TGTGCCAGCTCACCTCGGGACGGAGTTAATCAGCCCCAGCATTTT
>TRBV27|.|TRBJ2-1|few
CASSLSGPVNEQFF
TGTGCCAGCAGTTTATCGGGACCAGTCAATGAGCAGTTCTTC
>TRBV27|.|TRBJ2-1|.
CATATSSYNEQFF
TGTGCCACTGCGACTAGCTCCTACAATGAGCAGTTCTTC
>TRBV28|.|TRBJ1-3|few
CASSFQEGRPNF
TGTGCCAGCAGTTTCCAAGAGGGACGCCCTAATTTT
>TRBV15|.|TRBJ2-3|.
CATSRGGADTDTQYF
TGTGCCACCAGCAGAGGAGGAGCGGACACAGATACGCAGTATTTT
>TRBV14|.|TRBJ1-2|.
CASSQVGGGGYTF
TGTGCCAGCAGCCAAGTCGGCGGGGGTGGCTACACCTTC
>TRBV7-2|.|TRBJ2-7|once
CASSLLEGVYEQYF
TGTGCCAGCAGCTTATTGGAGGGTGTCTACGAGCAGTACTTC
>TRBV28|.|TRBJ1-2|.
CASSFRAGAGSNYGYTF
TGTGCCAGCAGTTTTCGGGCAGGTGCGGGGTCTAACTATGGCTACACCTTC
>TRBV7-2|.|TRBJ1-2|.
CASSPDVNYGYTF
TGTGCCAGCAGCCCGGACGTAAACTATGGCTACACCTTC
>TRBV19|.|TRBJ2-1|.
CASSSGTDYNEQFF
TGTGCCAGTAGTAGCGGGACCGACTACAATGAGCAGTTCTTC